The clone carrying this T cell receptor (beta chain) occurred a few times. Its antigen is still unknown. The data derive from a study of OX40 agonist ivuxolimab in advanced cancers. Across the whole study: With ivuxolimab, an agonistic anti-OX40 (CD134) antibody, patients were treated.

Regarding the study as a whole: The mean number of expanded clones was higher in CD8+ T cells than in CD4+. Also showing low normalized T-cell clonal expansion were some of the nonresponders.

With V trimmed by 4 bases and J by 4 bases, 4 bases remained unmatched. Germline V gene lookup returns CDR1 MNHEY and CDR2 SVGAGI. The CDR3 has 13 residues. Sequenced by immunoSEQ multiplex PCR; TCRdb stores in-frame clones only, minus some. The sample lists under 85,000 clones; 86% were seen once. This sample comprised CD4+ or CD8+ T cells sorted from blood, obtained in a trial of the OX40 agonist ivuxolimab. The gene calls are TRBV6-5 and TRBJ2-7, with 7 nucleotides matching TRBD1. The sequence derives from an adult with an advanced solid tumor such as melanoma, head and neck, liver or kidney cancer. The CDR3 bases are TGTGCCAGCAGTTTGGACAGGATGTACGAGCAGTACTTC. It is translated as CASSLDRMYEQYF.